This is a list of T cell receptor beta chains from one sample in a study of T cell responses to AZD1222 COVID-19 vaccine. Sequenced by immunoSEQ multiplex PCR; TCRdb stores in-frame clones only, minus some. Here the sample spans about 140,000 clones, around nine tenths being singletons. The specimen comprised peripheral blood, sampled on day 0 of AZD1222 vaccination. All receptors come from an adult in good health. CDR3s include the opening cysteine and the closing phenylalanine or tryptophan. The order of the fields is clone size, V gene, D gene, J gene, CDR3 DNA, CDR3 protein. The D gene is left open where the match is weak. Only some rows state a clone size, as once, few, many or a class for expanded clones.

clone size: -; V gene: TRBV7-2; D gene: TRBD2; J gene: TRBJ2-1; CDR3 DNA: TGTGCCAGCAGCTTAGCCCCCGGGGGGTCATCGCACAATGAGCAGTTCTTC; CDR3 protein: CASSLAPGGSSHNEQFF
clone size: -; V gene: TRBV4-2; D gene: TRBD2; J gene: TRBJ2-1; CDR3 DNA: TGTGCCAGCAGCCAAGAGACTAGCGGGAGACTTTGGCAGTTCTTC; CDR3 protein: CASSQETSGRLWQFF
clone size: -; V gene: TRBV12-3/TRBV12-4; D gene: -; J gene: TRBJ1-1; CDR3 DNA: TGTGCCAGCAGTTTAGCTGGGCTTGGCGAAGCTTTCTTT; CDR3 protein: CASSLAGLGEAFF
clone size: -; V gene: TRBV15; D gene: -; J gene: TRBJ2-3; CDR3 DNA: TGTGCCACCCGCGGGAGCACAGATACGCAGTATTTT; CDR3 protein: CATRGSTDTQYF
clone size: -; V gene: TRBV18; D gene: -; J gene: TRBJ2-5; CDR3 DNA: TGTGCCAGCTCACCCCGGCAGGGGGGGGAGAGATTCTACTTC; CDR3 protein: CASSPRQGGERFYF
clone size: -; V gene: TRBV7-9; D gene: -; J gene: TRBJ1-6; CDR3 DNA: TGTGCCAGCAGCCTATGGACGGAACGGGTCCTCCACTTT; CDR3 protein: CASSLWTERVLHF
clone size: -; V gene: TRBV10-1; D gene: -; J gene: TRBJ1-5; CDR3 DNA: TGCGCCAGGGGGTTAAGCTTGAACAATCAGCCCCAGCATTTT; CDR3 protein: CARGLSLNNQPQHF
clone size: -; V gene: TRBV6-2/TRBV6-3; D gene: TRBD2; J gene: TRBJ2-7; CDR3 DNA: TGTGCCAGCAGTAACCCAGCGGGAGGGTTCTACGAGCAGTACTTC; CDR3 protein: CASSNPAGGFYEQYF
clone size: -; V gene: TRBV4-2; D gene: -; J gene: TRBJ1-1; CDR3 DNA: TGTGCCAGCAGCCAAATGGGACAGAACACTGAAGCTTTCTTT; CDR3 protein: CASSQMGQNTEAFF
clone size: -; V gene: TRBV7-9; D gene: -; J gene: TRBJ1-1; CDR3 DNA: TGTGCCAGCAGCCAGGCAGGCCCTGAAGCTTTCTTT; CDR3 protein: CASSQAGPEAFF
clone size: -; V gene: TRBV7-9; D gene: -; J gene: TRBJ1-4; CDR3 DNA: TGTGCCAGCAGCTTCCCCCAGGGAGCTAATGAAAAACTGTTTTTT; CDR3 protein: CASSFPQGANEKLFF
clone size: -; V gene: TRBV10-2; D gene: -; J gene: TRBJ2-7; CDR3 DNA: TGCGCCAGCAGTGGAGCACTTTTTTACGAGCAGTACTTC; CDR3 protein: CASSGALFYEQYF
clone size: -; V gene: TRBV6-5; D gene: -; J gene: TRBJ1-1; CDR3 DNA: TGTGCCAGCAGAAACCTCCGGGAAACCCTCGTCGGGGCTTTCTTT; CDR3 protein: CASRNLRETLVGAFF
clone size: -; V gene: TRBV5-8; D gene: -; J gene: TRBJ1-2; CDR3 DNA: TGTGCCAGCACACGGCCGAGAACAGACTATGGCTACACCTTC; CDR3 protein: CASTRPRTDYGYTF
clone size: many; V gene: TRBV10-3; D gene: -; J gene: TRBJ1-2; CDR3 DNA: TGTGCCATCAGTGAGTCGGAGGGGAATGGCTACACCTTC; CDR3 protein: CAISESEGNGYTF
clone size: -; V gene: TRBV19; D gene: -; J gene: TRBJ1-2; CDR3 DNA: TGTGCCAGCCAACAAGGAGATACAGGGAACGGCTACACCTTC; CDR3 protein: CASQQGDTGNGYTF
clone size: once; V gene: TRBV19; D gene: -; J gene: TRBJ2-1; CDR3 DNA: TGTGCCAGTAGTATTGAAGAGGGGCGGGGTGCCTACAATGAGCAGTTCTTC; CDR3 protein: CASSIEEGRGAYNEQFF
clone size: -; V gene: TRBV7-9; D gene: TRBD2; J gene: TRBJ2-2; CDR3 DNA: TGTGCCAGCAGCTCCCGACGACTAGCGGGCGTTAACACCGGGGAGCTGTTTTTT; CDR3 protein: CASSSRRLAGVNTGELFF
clone size: -; V gene: TRBV18; D gene: -; J gene: TRBJ2-1; CDR3 DNA: TGTGCCAGCTCACCAAATTTTGACTCCTACAATGAGCAGTTCTTC; CDR3 protein: CASSPNFDSYNEQFF
clone size: -; V gene: TRBV4-2; D gene: -; J gene: TRBJ1-1; CDR3 DNA: TGTGCCAGCAGCCAAAAAACAGGGAACACTGAAGCTTTCTTT; CDR3 protein: CASSQKTGNTEAFF
clone size: few; V gene: TRBV11-2; D gene: TRBD1; J gene: TRBJ1-5; CDR3 DNA: TGTGCCAGCAGCCCACCCGGGACAGAAAATCAGCCCCAGCATTTT; CDR3 protein: CASSPPGTENQPQHF
clone size: -; V gene: TRBV27; D gene: -; J gene: TRBJ1-5; CDR3 DNA: TGTGCCAGCACCAAGGGAGACAGGCAAAGCAATCAGCCCCAGCATTTT; CDR3 protein: CASTKGDRQSNQPQHF
clone size: -; V gene: TRBV5-1; D gene: TRBD2; J gene: TRBJ2-3; CDR3 DNA: TGCGCCAGCAGCTTGAGGGTAGCGGGAACGGTAGATACGCAGTATTTT; CDR3 protein: CASSLRVAGTVDTQYF
clone size: -; V gene: TRBV19; D gene: TRBD1; J gene: TRBJ1-5; CDR3 DNA: TGTGCCAGTAGACGGGGACAGGGCCAGCCCCAGCATTTT; CDR3 protein: CASRRGQGQPQHF
clone size: -; V gene: TRBV7-2; D gene: TRBD2; J gene: TRBJ2-1; CDR3 DNA: TGTGCCAGCAGCTTAGCTAGCGGGTCTGCCAACTACAATGAGCAGTTCTTC; CDR3 protein: CASSLASGSANYNEQFF
clone size: -; V gene: TRBV24-1; D gene: TRBD1; J gene: TRBJ1-1; CDR3 DNA: TGTGCCACCAGTGACCCCGTTTTGGACAGGGATCCTTTCTTT; CDR3 protein: CATSDPVLDRDPFF
clone size: few; V gene: TRBV5-8; D gene: -; J gene: TRBJ2-7; CDR3 DNA: TGTGCCAGCAGCTTGGCCGATAGGGGCTACGAGCAGTACTTC; CDR3 protein: CASSLADRGYEQYF
clone size: -; V gene: TRBV7-2; D gene: TRBD2; J gene: TRBJ2-1; CDR3 DNA: TGTGCCAGCAGCTCGCTAGCGGGACGACTGTTCTTC; CDR3 protein: CASSSLAGRLFF
clone size: -; V gene: TRBV6-5; D gene: -; J gene: TRBJ2-7; CDR3 DNA: TGTGCCAGCAGGGACAGCACCGTTTGGGGCGAGCAGTACTTC; CDR3 protein: CASRDSTVWGEQYF
clone size: -; V gene: TRBV5-3; D gene: -; J gene: TRBJ1-3; CDR3 DNA: TGTGCCAGAAGCTTCGTGGGGCCCCAGGGTGACACCATATATTTT; CDR3 protein: CARSFVGPQGDTIYF
clone size: -; V gene: TRBV30; D gene: -; J gene: TRBJ2-1; CDR3 DNA: TGTGCCTGGAGCCCATCGGGAGATATTAATGAGCAGTTCTTC; CDR3 protein: CAWSPSGDINEQFF
clone size: -; V gene: TRBV5-4; D gene: TRBD1; J gene: TRBJ1-5; CDR3 DNA: TGTGCCAGCAGCTTTGGGACAGGGAGTGATCAGCCCCAGCATTTT; CDR3 protein: CASSFGTGSDQPQHF
clone size: once; V gene: TRBV10-3; D gene: TRBD2; J gene: TRBJ2-7; CDR3 DNA: TGTGCCATCAGTGAGTCTAGCGGGAGGTTTGAGCAGTACTTC; CDR3 protein: CAISESSGRFEQYF
clone size: once; V gene: TRBV6-5; D gene: TRBD1; J gene: TRBJ1-4; CDR3 DNA: TGTGCCAGCAGTTACTTCCCCGACAGGGCGGGCGAAAAACTGTTTTTT; CDR3 protein: CASSYFPDRAGEKLFF
clone size: once; V gene: TRBV30; D gene: -; J gene: TRBJ2-5; CDR3 DNA: TGTGCCTGGAGCCCCGGGGGAGAGACCCAGTACTTC; CDR3 protein: CAWSPGGETQYF
clone size: once; V gene: TRBV5-1; D gene: TRBD2; J gene: TRBJ2-1; CDR3 DNA: TGCGCCAGCAGCTTGGAGCAGCGGGAGTTCAATGAGCAGTTCTTC; CDR3 protein: CASSLEQREFNEQFF
clone size: once; V gene: TRBV11-2; D gene: -; J gene: TRBJ1-2; CDR3 DNA: TGTGCCAGCAGCGGCTCCGGGAATGGCTACACCTTC; CDR3 protein: CASSGSGNGYTF
clone size: -; V gene: TRBV19; D gene: -; J gene: TRBJ2-3; CDR3 DNA: TGTGCCAGCGCGAGGGGACCCCTTAGCACAGATACGCAGTATTTT; CDR3 protein: CASARGPLSTDTQYF
clone size: -; V gene: TRBV24-1; D gene: TRBD2; J gene: TRBJ2-1; CDR3 DNA: TGTGCCACCAGTGACCCCGGGACTAGCGGTTACAATGAGCAGTTCTTC; CDR3 protein: CATSDPGTSGYNEQFF
clone size: -; V gene: TRBV6-5; D gene: TRBD1; J gene: TRBJ1-4; CDR3 DNA: TGTGCCAGCAGTCGTACAGGGGGCGGTGAAAAACTGTTTTTT; CDR3 protein: CASSRTGGGEKLFF
clone size: -; V gene: TRBV5-1; D gene: -; J gene: TRBJ1-1; CDR3 DNA: TGCGCCAGCAGCTCCGGTCCTCGAAAAGGCTCGAACACTGAAGCTTTCTTT; CDR3 protein: CASSSGPRKGSNTEAFF
clone size: -; V gene: TRBV2; D gene: -; J gene: TRBJ1-5; CDR3 DNA: TGTGCCAGCAGTGAAGCTACCCAGGGTGGCAATCAGCCCCAGCATTTT; CDR3 protein: CASSEATQGGNQPQHF
clone size: -; V gene: TRBV21-1; D gene: -; J gene: TRBJ2-1; CDR3 DNA: TGTGCCAGCAGCAAAGCTAATGAGCAGTTCTTC; CDR3 protein: CASSKANEQFF
clone size: -; V gene: TRBV12-3/TRBV12-4; D gene: -; J gene: TRBJ1-4; CDR3 DNA: TGTGCCAGCAGTTTCGGGGGGTACGAAAAACTGTTTTTT; CDR3 protein: CASSFGGYEKLFF
clone size: -; V gene: TRBV6-5; D gene: -; J gene: TRBJ1-4; CDR3 DNA: TGTGCCAGCAGTTCAATTGCAACTAATGAAAAACTGTTTTTT; CDR3 protein: CASSSIATNEKLFF
clone size: once; V gene: TRBV15; D gene: -; J gene: TRBJ1-5; CDR3 DNA: TGTGCCACCAGCAGAGGGGTGGACCTCAATCAGCCCCAGCATTTT; CDR3 protein: CATSRGVDLNQPQHF
clone size: -; V gene: TRBV5-1; D gene: -; J gene: TRBJ1-1; CDR3 DNA: TGCGCCAGCAGCTATACGGATGGGGGGCGGGCTGAAGCTTTCTTT; CDR3 protein: CASSYTDGGRAEAFF
clone size: -; V gene: TRBV7-9; D gene: -; J gene: TRBJ2-7; CDR3 DNA: TGTGCCAGCATCCGGACAGACTCCTACGAGCAGTACTTC; CDR3 protein: CASIRTDSYEQYF
clone size: -; V gene: TRBV7-9; D gene: -; J gene: TRBJ2-7; CDR3 DNA: TGTGCCAGCAGCTTAGAGACGGCTACGGAGTACTTC; CDR3 protein: CASSLETATEYF
clone size: -; V gene: TRBV2; D gene: -; J gene: TRBJ1-6; CDR3 DNA: TGTGCCAGCAGATACAGGGAAGCGAATAATTCACCCCTCCACTTT; CDR3 protein: CASRYREANNSPLHF
clone size: few; V gene: TRBV18; D gene: -; J gene: TRBJ1-1; CDR3 DNA: TGTGCCAGCTCACCCTTTAGAGTTGGGGACACTGAAGCTTTCTTT; CDR3 protein: CASSPFRVGDTEAFF
clone size: -; V gene: TRBV9; D gene: -; J gene: TRBJ2-5; CDR3 DNA: TGTGCCAGCAGCGTAGGTGGGGGAAAGTTGGAGACCCAGTACTTC; CDR3 protein: CASSVGGGKLETQYF
clone size: -; V gene: TRBV30; D gene: -; J gene: TRBJ2-1; CDR3 DNA: TGTGCCTGGGAAAAAGCGGGTGAGCAGTTCTTC; CDR3 protein: CAWEKAGEQFF
clone size: -; V gene: TRBV14; D gene: TRBD2; J gene: TRBJ2-7; CDR3 DNA: TGTGCCAGCAGCCCCGGGACTAGTAACGAGCAGTACTTC; CDR3 protein: CASSPGTSNEQYF
clone size: -; V gene: TRBV29-1; D gene: -; J gene: TRBJ2-6; CDR3 DNA: TGCAGCGTTGAAGAACGGGCAGGAGAACATACCTCTGGGGCCAACGTCCTGACTTTC; CDR3 protein: CSVEERAGEHTSGANVLTF
clone size: few; V gene: TRBV7-9; D gene: TRBD1; J gene: TRBJ2-7; CDR3 DNA: TGTGCCAGCAGCATAAGACAGGGGGCTTCTTCCGAGCAGTACTTC; CDR3 protein: CASSIRQGASSEQYF
clone size: once; V gene: TRBV27; D gene: TRBD2; J gene: TRBJ2-1; CDR3 DNA: TGTGCCAGCAGTTTTATGACTAGCGGGGCTAATGAGCAGTTCTTC; CDR3 protein: CASSFMTSGANEQFF
clone size: -; V gene: TRBV6-8; D gene: TRBD2; J gene: TRBJ2-2; CDR3 DNA: TGTGCCAGCAGTCACAGGACTAGCGGGAGAATCGGGGAGCTGTTTTTT; CDR3 protein: CASSHRTSGRIGELFF
clone size: -; V gene: TRBV2; D gene: -; J gene: TRBJ1-5; CDR3 DNA: TGTGCCAGCAGTGGCTTTAGTATTGAGCCCCAGCATTTT; CDR3 protein: CASSGFSIEPQHF
clone size: -; V gene: TRBV5-4; D gene: -; J gene: TRBJ1-4; CDR3 DNA: TGTGCCAGCAGCTTAGATAGGACGCAGGAAAAACTGTTTTTT; CDR3 protein: CASSLDRTQEKLFF